What follows is one T cell receptor beta chain and its context. The data derive from a study of blood T cell repertoires in COVID-19. Study summary: The origin of the acute and convalescent COVID-19 samples was the United States, Italy and Spain. PBMCs, B-cell-depleted T cells, or T cells provided the cDNA or gDNA that made up the material.

V dropped 9 bases and J dropped 2 bases, with 17 bases sitting between them. The CDR3 sequence is 15 residues long. The V gene's germline CDR1 is SNHLY and CDR2 FYNNEI. As handled by the study authors: Scientists estimated how many nucleated cells there were by amplifying reference gene primers. Clones were read by immunoSEQ multiplex PCR, and TCRdb kept only the in-frame ones, dropping some. V, J and clone size reflect that table, while D and trimming were determined from the DNA. This sample yields some 13,000 clones, of which around 82% are seen a single time; under 35% belongs to the top ten. The chain is built from TRBV2 and TRBJ1-5; D is perhaps TRBD1 (5 bases). The clonotype was recovered from a human donor in a cohort sampled during active COVID-19. Sample: peripheral blood. The DNA of the CDR3 is TGTGCCAGTAGTTCCGACAGTGGAGGCAATCAGCCCCAGCATTTT. Protein product: CASSSDSGGNQPQHF.